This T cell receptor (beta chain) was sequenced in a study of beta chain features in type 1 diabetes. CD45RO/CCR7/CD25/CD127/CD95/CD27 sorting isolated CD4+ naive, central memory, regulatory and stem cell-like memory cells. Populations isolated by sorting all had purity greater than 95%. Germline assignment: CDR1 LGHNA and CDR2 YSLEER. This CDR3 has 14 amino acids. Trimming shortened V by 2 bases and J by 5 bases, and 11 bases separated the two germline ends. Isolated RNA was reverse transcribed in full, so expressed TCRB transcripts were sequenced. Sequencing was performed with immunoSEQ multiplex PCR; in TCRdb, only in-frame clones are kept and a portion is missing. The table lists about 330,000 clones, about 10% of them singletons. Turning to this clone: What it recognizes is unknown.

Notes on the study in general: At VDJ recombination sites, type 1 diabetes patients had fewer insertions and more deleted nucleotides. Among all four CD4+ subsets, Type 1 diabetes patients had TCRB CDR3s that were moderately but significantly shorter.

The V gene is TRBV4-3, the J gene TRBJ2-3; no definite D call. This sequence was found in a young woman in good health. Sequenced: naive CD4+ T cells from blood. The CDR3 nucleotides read TGCGCCAGCAGCCAAAGAGCTAGAGGAGATACGCAGTATTTT. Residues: CASSQRARGDTQYF.